The 13 T cell receptor beta chains given below trace back to one sample, sequenced in a study of vaccination and CD4 T cells after COVID-19. Noted treatment: roughly nine-day PBMC culture with coronavirus spike peptide pools or control peptides (ViraFEST assay). CD4+ T-cell collection from the unexposed donor predated the COVID-19 pandemic (2011-2018). No antigen has been assigned to these receptors. Sequence data for DNA of cultured CD4+ T cells were generated by the Oncomine TCR Beta short-read assay. TCRdb re-analysed the PCR reads in MiXCR, keeping a single row per CDR3 protein. The data contain 5,500 to 7,000 distinct CDR3 sequences, roughly 48% of them seen just once; the ten biggest clones take up more than 25%. The sample comprised CD4+ T cells from blood, cultured in vitro. Receptor source: a human donor in good health.

This clonotype was observed a handful of times. This sequence joins TRBV30 and TRBJ1-5, with 10 bases fitting TRBD1. The CDR3 has 17 residues. The germline CDR1 and CDR2 sequences are GTSNPN and SVGIG (reference sequence). Trimming at V came to 0 bases and at J to 4 bases, leaving 9 bases not matched to a gene. The chain's CDR3 is CAWSVRWDRGGNQPQHF. As DNA, the CDR3 is TGTGCCTGGAGTGTCCGGTGGGACAGGGGTGGGAATCAGCCCCAGCATTTT.

The chain joins TRBV6-2 or TRBV6-3 to TRBJ1-6; no firm D call. Trimming removed 5 bases at V and 4 bases at J, with 9 bases between. Germline CDR1 is MNHEY and CDR2 is SVGEGT. CDR3 length: 14 amino acids. The CDR3, as DNA: TGTGCCAGCAGTCCTCTAGGATATAATTCACCCCTCCACTTT. It encodes CASSPLGYNSPLHF.

The gene calls are TRBV24-1 and TRBJ1-5; D is ambiguous. The CDR3 runs 13 residues. Trimming removed 3 bases at V and 7 bases at J, with 9 bases between. Germline lookup yields CDR1 KGHDR and CDR2 SFDVKD. Here the CDR3 DNA reads TGTGCCACCAGTGATGAAATGGGGCAGCCCCAGCATTTT. Protein sequence: CATSDEMGQPQHF.

The chain uses TRBV12-5 and TRBJ1-2; no firm D call. CDR3 length: 15 residues. Germline V gene data show CDR1 as LGHNT and CDR2 as FRNRAP. Trimming took 0 bases from V and 8 from J, leaving 16 bases between them. This CDR3 reads CASGLVLQKGGGYTF. CDR3 DNA sequence: TGTGCTAGTGGTTTGGTACTACAGAAGGGAGGGGGCTACACCTTC. The full variable domain, with the rest looked up from reference TRBV12-5 and TRBJ1-2, is DARVTQTPRHKVTEMGQEVTMRCQPILGHNTVFWYRQTMMQGLELLAYFRNRAPLDDSGMPKDRFSAEMPDATLATLKIQPSEPRDSAVYFCASGLVLQKGGGYTFGSGTRLTVV.

The chain recombines TRBV30 with TRBJ2-3, with 8 bases that match TRBD1. V dropped 0 bases and J dropped 8; count of bases not matched to a gene: 7. CDR1 and CDR2 (germline): GTSNPN, SVGIG (reference sequence). The CDR3 has 14 amino acids. CDR3 DNA sequence: TGTGCCTGGAGTGTAAGGCAGGGGGCAGTTACGCAGTATTTT. This sequence encodes CAWSVRQGAVTQYF.

V and J are TRBV24-1 and TRBJ1-5, with D hard to call. This CDR3 region has 15 residues. Between the trimmed V and J ends, which lost 5 bases and 0 bases, there was a span of 10 bases. CDR1 is KGHDR and CDR2 is SFDVKD in the germline V gene. The CDR3: CATSAAGRSNQPQHF. The CDR3 bases are TGTGCCACCAGTGCCGCCGGACGTAGCAATCAGCCCCAGCATTTT.

V usage is TRBV28 and J usage is TRBJ1-1; TRBD1 matches 9 bases. The trim removed 3 bases at V and 0 bases at J, leaving 5 bases unmatched. This CDR3 spans 16 amino acids. The germline V gene has CDR1 MDHEN and CDR2 SYDVKM. For the CDR3, the DNA is TGTGCCAGCAGTTTGGGGGACAGGGTTATGAACACTGAAGCTTTCTTT. Its protein is CASSLGDRVMNTEAFF.

This chain uses TRBV19 with TRBJ1-5, with D possibly being TRBD1 (5 bases). The length of the CDR3 is 14 residues. The germline V gene has CDR1 LNHDA and CDR2 SQIVND (reference sequence). Trimming removed 1 base at V and 5 bases at J, with 9 bases between. CDR3 DNA: TGTGCCAGTAGTATAGCCAGGGACTATCAGCCCCAGCATTTT. Translating gives CASSIARDYQPQHF. The full variable domain, its missing parts supplied by reference TRBV19 and TRBJ1-5, is DGGITQSPKYLFRKEGQNVTLSCEQNLNHDAMYWYRQDPGQGLRLIYYSQIVNDFQKGDIAEGYSVSREKKESFPLTVTSAQKNPTAFYLCASSIARDYQPQHFGDGTRLSIL.

This clonotype was seen a handful of times. The chain joins TRBV5-6 to TRBJ1-6; D ambiguous. V shed 0 bases and J shed 8 bases, with 9 bases lying between them. The CDR3 runs 14 residues. Germline values: CDR1 SGHDT, CDR2 YYEEEE. The CDR3 DNA is TGTGCCAGCAGCTTGGGCAGATCTGATTCACCCCTCCACTTT. Residues: CASSLGRSDSPLHF.

This clonotype was observed a few times. V is TRBV5-4 and J is TRBJ2-5, with 12 bases aligning to TRBD2. Losses at the gene ends were 2 bases for V and 5 bases for J; bases not matched to a gene: 4. Looked up from germline, CDR1 is SGHNT and CDR2 is YYREEE (reference sequence). CDR3 length equals 15 residues. The chain's CDR3 is CASSFSSGGVETQYF. CDR3 sequence (DNA): TGTGCCAGCAGCTTTTCTAGCGGGGGGGTGGAGACCCAGTACTTC.

This clonotype was counted only a few times. V gene TRBV20-1 combines with J gene TRBJ2-3; no reliable D call. The CDR3 is 16 amino acids. Per germline, CDR1 DFQATT and CDR2 SNEGSKA (reference sequence). Trimming shortened V by 0 bases and J by 5 bases, and 18 bases separated the two germline ends. Here the CDR3 DNA reads TGCAGTGCTAGAGATCGAATTCATATCGCGCAAGATACGCAGTATTTT. Amino acids: CSARDRIHIAQDTQYF.

The chain uses TRBV20-1 and TRBJ2-2; D is possibly TRBD1 or TRBD2 (5 bases each). The germline V and J ends were trimmed by 5 bases and 2 bases, with 15 bases remaining between them. CDR1 and CDR2 (germline): DFQATT, SNEGSKA (reference sequence). The CDR3 has 15 amino acids. The CDR3 loop reads CSAANRGLNTGELFF. The DNA for the CDR3 is TGCAGTGCTGCCAATCGGGGCCTTAACACCGGGGAGCTGTTTTTT.

The chain uses TRBV7-2 and TRBJ2-3; TRBD2 is a possible D gene (5 bases). The CDR3 has 15 amino acids. V gave up 1 base and J gave up 0 bases, with 8 bases separating them. Germline V CDR1 and CDR2: SGHTA, FQGNSA. The CDR3 loop reads CASSLGSGSTDTQYF. Here the CDR3 DNA reads TGTGCCAGCAGCTTAGGGTCGGGGAGCACAGATACGCAGTATTTT.